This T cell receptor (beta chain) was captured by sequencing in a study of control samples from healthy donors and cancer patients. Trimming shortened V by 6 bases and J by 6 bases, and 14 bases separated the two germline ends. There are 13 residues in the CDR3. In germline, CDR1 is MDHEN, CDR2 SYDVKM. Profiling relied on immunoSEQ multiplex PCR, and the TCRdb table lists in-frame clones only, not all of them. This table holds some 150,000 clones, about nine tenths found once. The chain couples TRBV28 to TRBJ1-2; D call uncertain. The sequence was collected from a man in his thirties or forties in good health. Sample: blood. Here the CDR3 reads CASRSNSGDGYTF. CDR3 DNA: TGTGCCAGCAGAAGTAACAGCGGGGATGGCTACACCTTC.